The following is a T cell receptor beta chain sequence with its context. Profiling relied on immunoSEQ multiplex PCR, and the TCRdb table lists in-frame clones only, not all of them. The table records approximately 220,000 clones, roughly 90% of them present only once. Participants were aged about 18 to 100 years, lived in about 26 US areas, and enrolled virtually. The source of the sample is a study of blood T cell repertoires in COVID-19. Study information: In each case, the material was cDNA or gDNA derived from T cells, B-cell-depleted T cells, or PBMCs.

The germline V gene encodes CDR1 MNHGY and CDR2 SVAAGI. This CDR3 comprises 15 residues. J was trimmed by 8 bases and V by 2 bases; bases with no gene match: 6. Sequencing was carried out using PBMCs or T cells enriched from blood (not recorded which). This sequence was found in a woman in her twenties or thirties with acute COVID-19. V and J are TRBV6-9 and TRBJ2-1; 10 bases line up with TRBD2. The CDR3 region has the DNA TGTGCCAGCAGTTATGTGCGGAGCGGGGGGGATGAGCAGTTCTTC. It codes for CASSYVRSGGDEQFF.